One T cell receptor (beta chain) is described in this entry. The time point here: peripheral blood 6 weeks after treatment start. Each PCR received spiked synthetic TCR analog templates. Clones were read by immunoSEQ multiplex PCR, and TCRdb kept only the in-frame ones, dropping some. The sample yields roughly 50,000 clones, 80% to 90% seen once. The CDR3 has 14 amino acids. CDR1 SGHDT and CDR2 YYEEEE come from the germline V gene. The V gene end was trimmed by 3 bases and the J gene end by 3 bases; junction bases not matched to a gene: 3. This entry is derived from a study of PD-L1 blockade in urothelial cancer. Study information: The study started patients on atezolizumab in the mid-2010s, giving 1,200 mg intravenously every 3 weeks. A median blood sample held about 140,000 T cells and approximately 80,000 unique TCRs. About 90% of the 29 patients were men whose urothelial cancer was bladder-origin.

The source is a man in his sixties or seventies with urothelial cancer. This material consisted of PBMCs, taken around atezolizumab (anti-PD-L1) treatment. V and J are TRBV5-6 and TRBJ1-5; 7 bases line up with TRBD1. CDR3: CASSSGTDNQPQHF. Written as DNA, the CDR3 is TGTGCCAGCAGCTCCGGGACAGACAATCAGCCCCAGCATTTT.